Listed below are T cell receptor beta chains from one sample, sequenced in a study of T cells after yellow fever vaccination. TCRdb re-derived calls from the 5' RACE reads in MiXCR, one entry per CDR3 protein. The sample has 610,000 or so distinct CDR3 sequences, roughly an eighth seen once. The specimen comprised PBMCs, sampled on the day of the yellow fever booster vaccination. Receptors were obtained from a man aged 30 to 45 who received the YFV17D yellow fever vaccine. CDR3s include the opening cysteine and the closing phenylalanine or tryptophan. D genes are given only for firm matches. Size is stated for part of the rows, as once, few or many counts, or as a class when the clone is expanded.

abundance,j_gene,v_gene,d_gene,CDR3nt,CDR3aa
few,TRBJ2-3,TRBV9,.,TGTGCCAGCAGCGTAGGGGGTGGGTTCACAGATACGCAGTATTTT,CASSVGGGFTDTQYF
.,TRBJ1-1,TRBV18,.,TGTGCCAGCTCACCACCGTGGGGGTTGGGGGCAGGAAACACTGAAGCTTTCTTT,CASSPPWGLGAGNTEAFF
many,TRBJ2-1,TRBV5-1,.,TGTGCCAGCAGCTTAGTACAGGGTTCCTACAATGAGCAGTTCTTC,CASSLVQGSYNEQFF
many,TRBJ2-3,TRBV5-1,TRBD2,TGCGCCAGCAGCTTGGGACTAGCGGGATCCACAGATACGCAGTATTTT,CASSLGLAGSTDTQYF
few,TRBJ2-3,TRBV20-1,.,TGCAGTGCTAGCGCGCAGGGAAAAGATACGCAGTATTTT,CSASAQGKDTQYF
few,TRBJ2-3,TRBV7-6,.,TGTGCCAGCAGCTTTTCGAATGTGGGAACCACCGGAGATACGCAGTATTTT,CASSFSNVGTTGDTQYF
few,TRBJ2-3,TRBV6-4,TRBD1,TGTGCCAGCAGTGCCGACGGACAGGGACGCACAGATACGCAGTATTTT,CASSADGQGRTDTQYF
few,TRBJ1-3,TRBV14,.,TGTGCCAGCAGACAACAGGGTTCTGGAAACACCATATATTTT,CASRQQGSGNTIYF
few,TRBJ2-1,TRBV10-3,TRBD2,TGTGCCATCGCGAGCGAGCGGGAGTACAATGAGCAGTTCTTC,CAIASEREYNEQFF
few,TRBJ2-7,TRBV29-1,.,TGCAGCGTTCAACCAGGGGCCCCCTCCTACGAGCAGTACTTC,CSVQPGAPSYEQYF
.,TRBJ2-1,TRBV5-1,.,TGCGCCAGGGTAGACAACGGGAGACGGTGGTACAATGAGCAGTTCTTC,CARVDNGRRWYNEQFF
.,TRBJ1-5,TRBV7-9,.,TGTGCCAGCAGCTCCCCGGACGTCGGTCAGCCCCAGCATTTT,CASSSPDVGQPQHF
.,TRBJ2-1,TRBV14,.,TGTGCCAGCAGCCCCGGGAGGCAGGGGTCTATGTTCTTC,CASSPGRQGSMFF
few,TRBJ2-7,TRBV5-1,.,TGCGCCAGCAGCTCGGGACACACCCTCGGCTACGAGCAGTACTTC,CASSSGHTLGYEQYF
many,TRBJ2-3,TRBV21-1,.,TGTGCCAGCAGTCAGTTGGGGGGAGGCGGAGATACGCAGTATTTT,CASSQLGGGGDTQYF
.,TRBJ1-1,TRBV14,.,TGTGCCAGCAGCCAAAAACCTCAGGGAACTGAAGCTTTCTTT,CASSQKPQGTEAFF
.,TRBJ2-2,TRBV29-1,.,TGCAGCGTCCCAGGACTTCACACCGGGGAGCTGTTTTTT,CSVPGLHTGELFF
few,TRBJ2-3,TRBV10-3,.,TGTGCCATCAGCGAGGGGGGAGATACGCAGTATTTT,CAISEGGDTQYF
few,TRBJ2-3,TRBV12-3/TRBV12-4,TRBD1,TGTGCCAGCGGGCGGACAGGGGGGAACACAGATACGCAGTATTTT,CASGRTGGNTDTQYF
.,TRBJ2-5,TRBV7-2,.,TGTGCCAGCAGCTTAGTCTACGTTGAGACCCAGTACTTC,CASSLVYVETQYF
few,TRBJ2-7,TRBV6-5,TRBD2,TGTGCCAGCAGTTTAGCGGGAGTGCGTTACGAGCAGTACTTC,CASSLAGVRYEQYF
.,TRBJ2-7,TRBV4-3,TRBD2,TGCGCCAGCAGCCATTCTAGCGGGAGTAAGATATTGGACTTC,CASSHSSGSKILDF
many,TRBJ2-7,TRBV12-3/TRBV12-4,.,TGTGCCAGCAGTGGATACTACGAGCAGTACTTC,CASSGYYEQYF
.,TRBJ2-3,TRBV7-2,.,TGTGCCAGCACCGTTTTGGGGGCGCAGTATTTT,CASTVLGAQYF
.,TRBJ1-3,TRBV15,.,TGTGCCACCAGCATAGGAAACACCATATATTTT,CATSIGNTIYF
.,TRBJ2-2,TRBV5-4,.,TGTGCCAGCAGCTCGGAAGTGGTAGGGCCGAACACCGGGGAGCTGTTTTTT,CASSSEVVGPNTGELFF
few,TRBJ1-5,TRBV11-2,.,TGTGCCAGCAGCTTAGTGGCAGGGAATCAGCCCCAGCATTTT,CASSLVAGNQPQHF
few,TRBJ2-5,TRBV6-5,.,TGTGCCAGCAGTTACTCGACAGTACACATGGACTTC,CASSYSTVHMDF
.,TRBJ2-7,TRBV12-3/TRBV12-4,.,TGTGCCAGCAGTTTAGGCGGCAGGGCCTCCTACGAGCAGTACTTC,CASSLGGRASYEQYF
.,TRBJ2-1,TRBV20-1,.,TGCAGTGCGAACCGGGACCCCTACAATGAGCAGTTCTTC,CSANRDPYNEQFF
few,TRBJ2-2,TRBV2,.,TGTGCCAGCAATCCGACGCTTGGGCGCACCGGGGAGCTGTTTTTT,CASNPTLGRTGELFF
few,TRBJ2-3,TRBV4-3,.,TGCGCCAGCAGCCAAGGACGATTTGGGAGTGGCTCAGATACGCAGTATTTT,CASSQGRFGSGSDTQYF
.,TRBJ2-1,TRBV12-3/TRBV12-4,TRBD2,TGTGCCAGCAGTAAAGGGCGGGAGGGCCGTAAGAATGAGCAGTTCTTC,CASSKGREGRKNEQFF
many,TRBJ2-3,TRBV10-3,.,TGTGCCATCAGATTTGACAGTACCACAGATACGCAGTATTTT,CAIRFDSTTDTQYF
few,TRBJ2-3,TRBV5-1,TRBD2,TGCGCCAGCAGCATAGCGGGAGTGGCCCCTCGCACAGATACGCAGTATTTT,CASSIAGVAPRTDTQYF
few,TRBJ2-5,TRBV6-2/TRBV6-3,.,TGTGCCAGCAGTTCTAGGTTTGACAGGATTATACAAGAGACCCAGTACTTC,CASSSRFDRIIQETQYF
.,TRBJ2-1,TRBV5-6,TRBD2,TGTGCCAGCAGCTGGGGACTAGCGGGAGGTAATGAGCAGTTCTTC,CASSWGLAGGNEQFF
.,TRBJ2-7,TRBV11-2,TRBD2,TGTGCCAGCAGCTTACTTGCCCCATCAGGGACTAGCGGCTACGAGCAGTACTTC,CASSLLAPSGTSGYEQYF
few,TRBJ1-1,TRBV2,.,TGTGCCAGCAGTGAGCTGGGATGGAGGAACACTGAAGCTTTCTTT,CASSELGWRNTEAFF
few,TRBJ1-1,TRBV6-1,.,TGTGCCAGCAGCCGGACACCTGGCCACACTGAAGCTTTCTTT,CASSRTPGHTEAFF
few,TRBJ2-5,TRBV12-3/TRBV12-4,TRBD2,TGTGCCAGCCAGTCGGGGGGATCCCCAGAGACCCAGTACTTC,CASQSGGSPETQYF
.,TRBJ2-1,TRBV15,.,TGTGCCACCAGCAGAGATTACAATGAGCAGTTCTTC,CATSRDYNEQFF
few,TRBJ2-7,TRBV20-1,.,TGCAGTGCTAGCAACAGGGCAATTTACGAGCAGTACTTC,CSASNRAIYEQYF
few,TRBJ2-2,TRBV11-2,.,TGTGCCAGCACCATAACGGGGCAGGAGAACACCGGGGAGCTGTTTTTT,CASTITGQENTGELFF
few,TRBJ2-1,TRBV4-3,TRBD2,TGCGCCAGCAGCGTGAGCGGGAGGGCCGGTAGTAATGAGCAGTTCTTC,CASSVSGRAGSNEQFF
.,TRBJ2-3,TRBV7-2,.,TGTGCCAGCAGCGTAGGTTTAAACCCAGATACGCAGTATTTT,CASSVGLNPDTQYF
many,TRBJ2-1,TRBV12-3/TRBV12-4,.,TGTGCCAGCAGTTTATCAGGACGCTACAATGAGCAGTTCTTC,CASSLSGRYNEQFF
.,TRBJ2-1,TRBV21-1,.,TGTGCCAGCAGCAAAGGGGGTCTGGCGCGGGAGGTGAATGAGCAGTTCTTC,CASSKGGLAREVNEQFF
few,TRBJ2-1,TRBV30,.,TGTGCCTGGAGTGGGGGCGGCAATGAGCAGTTCTTC,CAWSGGGNEQFF
few,TRBJ1-1,TRBV7-6,TRBD1,TGTGCCAGCAGCTTAGATGACAGGGGGATACAAGGAGCTTTCTTT,CASSLDDRGIQGAFF
.,TRBJ1-2,TRBV3-1,.,TGTGCCAGCAGCCAAGATAGCGACAACCGCTATGGCTACACCTTC,CASSQDSDNRYGYTF
.,TRBJ2-7,TRBV9,.,TGTGCCAGCAGCGTAGGAGACAGGCAACACGAGCAGTACTTC,CASSVGDRQHEQYF
few,TRBJ2-7,TRBV12-3/TRBV12-4,.,TGTGCCAGCAGTTCGTCATCAGACTACGAGCAGTACTTC,CASSSSSDYEQYF
.,TRBJ2-4,TRBV5-1,.,TGCGCCAGCAGCTTGGCCGCGGCCAAAAACATTCAGTACTTC,CASSLAAAKNIQYF